One sample yielded the 32 T cell receptor beta chains listed below, sequenced in a study of T cell repertoires in cytomegalovirus infection. These receptors lack a known antigen. TCRdb called the reads again in MiXCR, with one record for every CDR3 protein. The repertoire holds nearly 700,000 distinct CDR3 sequences, 30% to 35% seen once, with 15% to 20% in the top ten. Sequences were derived from cultured PBMCs, sampled from culture after CMV antigen stimulation. These receptors were collected from a human donor in good health (CMV status not recorded). Some clones in this sample may be carry-over from other donors' samples.

The chain couples TRBV20-1 to TRBJ2-5; TRBD2 agrees at 11 bases. Germline trimming cut 7 bases from V and 4 bases from J; bases unmatched to any gene: 8. Per the germline V gene, CDR1 is DFQATT and CDR2 is SNEGSKA (reference sequence). This CDR3 is built from 14 residues. For the CDR3, the DNA is TGCAGTGGACGAGGACTAGCGGGTTCAGAGACCCAGTACTTC. Encoded protein: CSGRGLAGSETQYF.

The V gene is TRBV2, the J gene TRBJ2-5; 8 nucleotides align to TRBD1. Trimming cost V 8 bases and J 5 bases; bases outside gene matches: 4. The CDR3 length is 12 residues. Germline assignment: CDR1 SNHLY and CDR2 FYNNEI. This chain's CDR3 is CASGQGWETQYF. The DNA for the CDR3 is TGTGCCAGCGGACAGGGTTGGGAGACCCAGTACTTC.

This clonotype was picked up a small number of times. The rearrangement joins TRBV6-1 to TRBJ1-2; 7 bases align to TRBD1. J gave up 4 bases and V 7 bases, and 6 bases lay outside the gene matches. The CDR3 loop spans 13 amino acids. The V gene's germline CDR1 is MNHNS and CDR2 SASEGT. The CDR3 region is CASTRGGIYGYTF. The CDR3 bases are TGTGCCAGCACCCGAGGGGGCATCTATGGCTACACCTTC.

This sequence joins TRBV12-3 or TRBV12-4 and TRBJ2-2; 8 positions match TRBD2. This CDR3 is 15 amino acids long. V gave up 3 bases and J gave up 3 bases; unmatched junction bases: 3. This chain's CDR3 is CASSFLRGDTGELFF. The CDR3 bases are TGTGCCAGCAGTTTTTTGCGGGGGGACACCGGGGAGCTGTTTTTT.

This clonotype was found a few times. This chain uses TRBV11-2 with TRBJ2-3, with TRBD2 matching over 9 bases. The J segment lost 5 bases and the V segment lost 5 bases, leaving 11 bases of the junction unmatched. CDR3 size: 16 residues. CDR1 and CDR2 from the germline V gene are SGHAT and FQNNGV. DNA for the CDR3: TGTGCCAGCAGCCTAGGGGGCGGGGGGGCCGGAGATACGCAGTATTTT. Translating it yields CASSLGGGGAGDTQYF.

The V call is TRBV7-6, the J call TRBJ2-7; 7 nucleotides align to TRBD1. Germline V gene data show CDR1 as SGHVS and CDR2 as FNYEAQ. V was clipped by 1 base and J by 4 bases; unmatched bases: 22. This CDR3 is 20 amino acids long. DNA of the CDR3: TGTGCCAGCAGCTTAGTAGCTGTTCCTACCGGGACAGACGACTTATACGAGCAGTACTTC. Its protein is CASSLVAVPTGTDDLYEQYF.

This clonotype appeared a few times. The rearrangement uses TRBV10-3 and TRBJ1-6, with D unresolved. The V gene lost 2 bases and the J gene lost 11 bases, with 10 bases spanning the gap. The V gene's germline CDR1 is ENHRY and CDR2 SYGVKD. The CDR3 consists of 13 residues. DNA for the CDR3: TGTGCCATCAGTGAGGTGACATTGACACCCCTCCACTTT. Its protein product is CAISEVTLTPLHF.

This chain links TRBV7-2 with TRBJ2-7; D perhaps matches TRBD1 (5 bases). Trimming took 5 bases from V and 5 from J, leaving 13 bases between them. Germline V lookup: CDR1 SGHTA, CDR2 FQGNSA. This CDR3 spans 13 amino acids. CDR3 residues: CASSPPGYNEQYF. The DNA of the CDR3 is TGTGCCAGCAGCCCGCCAGGGTACAACGAGCAGTACTTC.

This clonotype has only a few counts. The rearrangement links TRBV28 to TRBJ2-5; D may be TRBD1 or TRBD2 (7 bases each). This CDR3 has 15 residues. Trimming took off 3 bases at V and 3 bases at J, with 14 bases between the two ends. Germline V lookup: CDR1 MDHEN, CDR2 SYDVKM. CDR3 residues: CASSLGGTVKETQYF. CDR3 DNA: TGTGCCAGCAGTTTGGGAGGGACAGTAAAAGAGACCCAGTACTTC.

The V call is TRBV4-1, the J call TRBJ2-5; tentative D call: TRBD2 (7 bases). Between the trimmed V and J ends, which lost 1 base and 4 bases, there was a span of 16 bases. This CDR3 has 16 amino acids. Looked up from germline, CDR1 is MGHRA and CDR2 is YSYEKL. The DNA for the CDR3 is TGCGCCAGCAGCCAAGCTCGAGGGGGGGCTGGAGAGACCCAGTACTTC. Amino acid sequence: CASSQARGGAGETQYF.

This clonotype has a count of ten or more. V usage is TRBV7-8 and J usage is TRBJ1-5; TRBD1 matches 8 bases. The germline gives CDR1 SGHVS, CDR2 FQNEAQ. The ends lost 1 base at V and 6 bases at J; junction bases unmatched: 2. The CDR3 length is 14 residues. The CDR3 region is CASSLDRGGQPQHF. CDR3 in DNA: TGTGCCAGCAGCTTAGACAGGGGGGGTCAGCCCCAGCATTTT. The variable domain in full, with the rest retrieved from reference TRBV7-8 and TRBJ1-5, is GAGVSQSPRYKVAKRGQDVALRCDPISGHVSLFWYQQALGQGPEFLTYFQNEAQLDKSGLPSDRFFAERPEGSVSTLKIQRTQQEDSAVYLCASSLDRGGQPQHFGDGTRLSIL.

This clonotype was recorded many times. V and J are TRBV7-8 and TRBJ1-2, with D uncertain. CDR3 length: 18 residues. Looked up from germline, CDR1 is SGHVS and CDR2 is FQNEAQ. Trimming took off 7 bases at V and 4 bases at J, with 28 bases between the two ends. CDR3 loop: CASTIIQQFPYSSYGYTF. CDR3 bases: TGTGCCAGCACCATAATCCAGCAATTCCCCTATTCAAGCTATGGCTACACCTTC.

V usage is TRBV9 and J usage is TRBJ2-7; tentatively, D is TRBD1 or TRBD2 (5 bases each). The CDR3 has 16 amino acids. V lost 4 bases, J lost 1 base, and 18 bases lay in between. CDR1 and CDR2 (germline): SGDLS, YYNGEE. The CDR3 sequence: CASSPSGLGLSYEQYF. CDR3 coding DNA: TGTGCCAGCAGCCCCTCGGGGCTAGGTCTGTCCTACGAGCAGTACTTC.

CDR3 sequence (DNA): TGTGCCAGCAGCTACTACAGGGTTTGGAGAGAAATTCAAGGGGATACGCAGTATTTT. As protein: CASSYYRVWREIQGDTQYF. The V call is TRBV7-2, the J call TRBJ2-3; a possible D gene is TRBD1 (6 bases). Looked up from germline, CDR1 is SGHTA and CDR2 is FQGNSA. Between the trimmed V and J ends, which lost 4 bases and 6 bases, there was a span of 29 bases. CDR3 size: 19 residues.

V gene TRBV20-1 combines with J gene TRBJ1-2; the match to TRBD1 covers 7 bases. Germline values: CDR1 DFQATT, CDR2 SNEGSKA (reference sequence). The CDR3 is made up of 15 amino acids. Unmatched junction bases numbered 12, after V lost 4 bases and J lost 4 bases. The CDR3 coding sequence is TGCAGTGCTACCGTTTCGGACAGGAGGGGCTATGGCTACACCTTC. This sequence encodes CSATVSDRRGYGYTF.

The chain is built from TRBV6-6 and TRBJ2-2; 15 bases agree with TRBD2. V lost 5 bases to trimming and J lost 4 bases; unmatched junction nucleotides: 5. This CDR3 is 17 amino acids long. The germline gives CDR1 MNHNY, CDR2 SVGAGI (reference sequence). The CDR3 DNA reads TGTGCCAGCAGTCCCTGGACTAGCGGGGGGGCCACCGGGGAGCTGTTTTTT. It is translated as CASSPWTSGGATGELFF.

This clonotype was seen a few times. The limits of the CDR3 on the DNA are not certain, so only TCRdb's listed CDR3 is given. CDR3 sequence: CASSFSSVRGSGELFF. The chain has TRBV7-6 and TRBJ2-2. A total of 16 residues make up the CDR3, ends included. CDR1 and CDR2 from the germline V gene are SGHVS and FNYEAQ.

The rearrangement joins TRBV7-2 to TRBJ1-5; D unresolved. Germline-derived CDR1 and CDR2 are SGHTA and FQGNSA. V was cut by 5 bases and J by 4 bases, with 15 bases left in between. The CDR3 consists of 15 residues. For the CDR3, the DNA is TGTGCCAGCAGCAAAGACGGGAATCAAAATCAGCCCCAGCATTTT. It specifies CASSKDGNQNQPQHF.

The rearrangement joins TRBV7-2 to TRBJ2-3, with D unresolved. Germline V gene data show CDR1 as SGHTA and CDR2 as FQGNSA. This CDR3 is 16 amino acids long. Between the trimmed V and J ends, which lost 1 base and 0 bases, there was a span of 11 bases. The CDR3 bases are TGTGCCAGCAGCTTAGTTCTCAAAACTAGCACAGATACGCAGTATTTT. It codes for CASSLVLKTSTDTQYF. The full variable domain, completed using reference TRBV7-2 and TRBJ2-3, is GAGVSQSPSNKVTEKGKDVELRCDPISGHTALYWYRQSLGQGLEFLIYFQGNSAPDKSGLPSDRFSAERTGGSVSTLTIQRTQQEDSAVYLCASSLVLKTSTDTQYFGPGTRLTVL.

This chain connects TRBV7-6 to TRBJ2-3, with D possibly being TRBD2 (5 bases). Germline V gene sequence: CDR1 SGHVS, CDR2 FNYEAQ. The ends were cut back, 3 bases at V and 3 bases at J, with 13 bases in the middle. The CDR3 covers 15 residues. This chain's CDR3 is CASSFLSGETDTQYF. CDR3 DNA sequence: TGTGCCAGCAGCTTTTTGAGCGGCGAGACAGATACGCAGTATTTT.

The rearrangement uses TRBV20-1 and TRBJ2-5, with D possibly matching TRBD2 (6 bases). V was shortened by 6 bases and J by 2 bases, with 16 bases between the two germline ends. Germline lookup yields CDR1 DFQATT and CDR2 SNEGSKA (reference sequence). CDR3 length equals 14 residues. The CDR3 bases are TGCAGTGCAAAGCTTAGCGGATTACAAGAGACCCAGTACTTC. This encodes CSAKLSGLQETQYF.

This clonotype was recorded at least ten times. The rearrangement uses TRBV7-2 and TRBJ1-1; the D gene is possibly TRBD1 (6 bases). The CDR3 contains 14 residues. V dropped 3 bases and J dropped 0 bases, with 8 bases sitting between them. Germline CDR1 is SGHTA and CDR2 is FQGNSA. Here the CDR3 reads CASSFDRLNTEAFF. DNA for the CDR3: TGTGCCAGCAGCTTCGACAGGTTGAACACTGAAGCTTTCTTT.

At least ten counts were recorded for this clonotype. V is TRBV7-2 and J is TRBJ2-3; D call uncertain. This CDR3 region has 12 residues. CDR1 SGHTA and CDR2 FQGNSA come from the germline V gene. The V gene lost 1 base and the J gene lost 4 bases, with 3 bases spanning the gap. CDR3 sequence reads: CASSLGADTQYF. DNA of the CDR3: TGTGCCAGCAGCTTAGGGGCAGATACGCAGTATTTT.

The chain combines TRBV4-1 with TRBJ1-1; no clear D. Germline CDR1 reads MGHRA; CDR2 reads YSYEKL. V was clipped by 5 bases and J by 4 bases, with 17 bases between them. This CDR3 contains 15 residues. Here the CDR3 reads CASSKSPEESTEAFF. The CDR3 DNA reads as TGCGCCAGCAGCAAAAGCCCCGAGGAGAGCACTGAAGCTTTCTTT.

The DNA of the CDR3 is TGTGCCAGCAGCCCTCGGGGAAGCCAACACAATGAGCAGTTCTTC. It codes for CASSPRGSQHNEQFF. This chain connects TRBV7-2 to TRBJ2-1; D is possibly TRBD2 (5 bases). The CDR3 spans 15 residues. Germline assignment: CDR1 SGHTA and CDR2 FQGNSA. V was shortened by 5 bases and J by 5 bases, with 16 bases between the two germline ends. The whole variable domain, filled in from reference TRBV7-2 and TRBJ2-1, reads GAGVSQSPSNKVTEKGKDVELRCDPISGHTALYWYRQSLGQGLEFLIYFQGNSAPDKSGLPSDRFSAERTGGSVSTLTIQRTQQEDSAVYLCASSPRGSQHNEQFFGPGTRLTVL.

J is TRBJ2-2 and V is TRBV20-1; D uncertain. V shed 0 bases and J shed 6 bases, with 14 bases lying between them. The CDR3 has 15 amino acids. CDR1 and CDR2 from the germline V gene are DFQATT and SNEGSKA (reference sequence). Written as DNA, the CDR3 is TGCAGTGCTAGAGATCCGTCGAAAGAGGCCGGGGAGCTGTTTTTT. Its protein product is CSARDPSKEAGELFF.

This clonotype has ten or more counts. The chain links TRBV7-8 to TRBJ1-1; D call uncertain. V was shortened by 4 bases and J by 0 bases, with 15 bases between the two germline ends. This CDR3 is built from 16 residues. CDR1 is SGHVS, CDR2 FQNEAQ, per germline. The CDR3 region has the DNA TGTGCCAGCAGCTCCCAGGCAGGCAGAATGAACACTGAAGCTTTCTTT. Translation gives CASSSQAGRMNTEAFF.

The chain combines TRBV10-3 with TRBJ2-1; tentatively, D is TRBD1 (6 bases). The germline gives CDR1 ENHRY, CDR2 SYGVKD. CDR3 size: 13 residues. Between the trimmed V and J ends, which lost 5 bases and 9 bases, there was a span of 14 bases. This CDR3 is CAISRSPQGEQFF. The DNA for the CDR3 is TGTGCCATCAGTCGGTCCCCACAGGGTGAGCAGTTCTTC.

This clonotype occurred a few times. The chain uses TRBV24-1 and TRBJ1-5; D gene ambiguous. CDR3 length: 14 amino acids. The V and J ends lost 4 bases and 0 bases respectively, with 6 bases between them. The germline CDR1 and CDR2 sequences are KGHDR and SFDVKD. CDR3 amino acids: CATSDHSSNQPQHF. CDR3 coding DNA: TGTGCCACCAGTGACCACTCTAGCAATCAGCCCCAGCATTTT.

The chain recombines TRBV2 with TRBJ2-5; TRBD2 matches 9 bases. Germline assignment: CDR1 SNHLY and CDR2 FYNNEI. This CDR3 region has 13 residues. The ends lost 7 bases at V and 0 bases at J; junction bases unmatched: 0. This chain's CDR3 is CASTSGDQETQYF. In DNA form, the CDR3 reads TGTGCCAGCACTAGCGGGGACCAAGAGACCCAGTACTTC.

V is TRBV4-1 and J is TRBJ1-2; D perhaps matches TRBD1 (5 bases). With 3 bases removed from V and 2 bases from J, the gap between germline ends came to 16 bases. CDR3 length: 16 residues. The V gene's germline CDR1 is MGHRA and CDR2 YSYEKL. CDR3 in DNA: TGCGCCAGCAGCCAGCGGGGGACCCTGCCCAACTATGGCTACACCTTC. Translating it yields CASSQRGTLPNYGYTF.

The genes are TRBV6-1 and TRBJ2-4, with no clear D. CDR3 length: 13 residues. Per germline, CDR1 MNHNS and CDR2 SASEGT. V dropped 7 bases and J dropped 0 bases, with 7 bases sitting between them. Written as DNA, the CDR3 is TGTGCCAGCACTCTTATAGCCAAAAACATTCAGTACTTC. The encoded protein is CASTLIAKNIQYF.